These 13 T cell receptor beta chains were sequenced from one sample in a study of identical twins (dated by TCRdb to 2016 to 2017). The library was produced with 5' RACE. For sequencing, an Illumina HiSeq 2000 was employed. TCRdb reworked the public reads: Q25 trimming with fastp, MiXCR clone assembly, productive beta chains retained. CDR3 protein duplicates are merged, each entry listing the most common genes and DNA. The sample includes about 690,000 distinct CDR3 sequences, with over 5% observed a single time. The leading ten clones occupy roughly 2% of the sample. Sequencing was performed on naive T cells sorted from blood. The label giving this sample's cell subset or site can be read as: cells isolated with a human naive T-cell isolation kit. These receptors all come from a man aged 18 to 29 in good health.

This clonotype has a handful of counts. J is TRBJ1-1 and V is TRBV28; D gene unclear. CDR1 is MDHEN, CDR2 SYDVKM, per germline. V was pared by 6 bases and J by 0 bases, with 11 bases between. This CDR3 comprises 14 residues. The CDR3 DNA sequence: TGTGCCAGCAGCCGACACATCATGAACACTGAAGCTTTCTTT. The encoded protein is CASSRHIMNTEAFF.

Note on this clonotype: A read error may account for a junction end that differs from germline. The rearrangement links TRBV12-3 or TRBV12-4 to TRBJ2-1; tentative D call: TRBD2 (5 bases). The CDR3 sequence is 12 residues long. Here the CDR3 DNA reads TGTGCCAGCAGTTTATTGCGGACTGGGGTCGTCTTC. Its protein is CASSLLRTGVVF.

At least ten counts were recorded for this clonotype. The chain combines TRBV6-2 or TRBV6-3 with TRBJ2-7; perhaps D is TRBD1 or TRBD2 (7 bases each). Looked up from germline, CDR1 is MNHEY and CDR2 is SVGEGT. Between the trimmed V and J ends, which lost 6 bases and 12 bases, there was a span of 18 bases. This CDR3 is built from 12 residues. This CDR3 reads CASSPGTAGWYV. The CDR3 DNA sequence: TGTGCCAGCAGCCCCGGGACAGCGGGATGGTACGTC.

The CDR3 DNA is TGTGCCAGCTCACCACCGGTAGGGACTCGCTCCTACAATGAGCAGTTCTTC. It is translated as CASSPPVGTRSYNEQFF. V usage is TRBV18 and J usage is TRBJ2-1; D may be TRBD2 (6 bases). This CDR3 contains 17 residues. Germline CDR1 is KGHSH and CDR2 is LQKENI. Between the trimmed V and J ends, which lost 0 bases and 0 bases, there was a span of 12 bases.

This clonotype was counted at least ten times. The chain links TRBV11-2 to TRBJ2-1, with no clear D. V was shortened by 0 bases and J by 6 bases, with 3 bases between the two germline ends. This CDR3 comprises 12 residues. Germline CDR1 and CDR2: SGHAT and FQNNGV. The CDR3 sequence: CASSLDPNEQFF. Here the CDR3 DNA reads TGTGCCAGCAGCTTAGATCCCAATGAGCAGTTCTTC. The complete variable domain, with remaining parts taken from reference TRBV11-2 and TRBJ2-1, reads EAGVAQSPRYKIIEKRQSVAFWCNPISGHATLYWYQQILGQGPKLLIQFQNNGVVDDSQLPKDRFSAERLKGVDSTLKIQPAKLEDSAVYLCASSLDPNEQFFGPGTRLTVL.

A single count supports this clonotype. A read error may be the cause here, since a much bigger clone is one base away. J is TRBJ2-3 and V is TRBV20-1; a weak D match, TRBD1 (6 bases). In germline, CDR1 is DFQATT, CDR2 SNEGSKA (reference sequence). The CDR3 has 15 amino acids. The CDR3 DNA reads TGCAGTGCTAGAGATCGGTTCCGGGACACATATACGCAGTATTTT. The encoded protein is CSARDRFRDTYTQYF.

There are many counts of this clonotype. V and J are TRBV9 and TRBJ2-1, with 10 nucleotides matching TRBD2. This CDR3 contains 16 residues. CDR1 is SGDLS and CDR2 is YYNGEE in the germline V gene. V shed 0 bases, J shed 2 bases, and the junction held 2 bases outside the gene matches. CDR3 bases: TGTGCCAGCAGCGTAGGGCTAGCGGGAGCCTACAATGAGCAGTTCTTC. Encoded protein: CASSVGLAGAYNEQFF.

This clonotype has more than one count but fewer than ten. The chain combines TRBV24-1 with TRBJ2-2; 9 bases fit TRBD1. The CDR3 totals 17 residues. Germline V gene lookup returns CDR1 KGHDR and CDR2 SFDVKD. The J segment lost 2 bases and the V segment lost 1 base, leaving 4 bases of the junction unmatched. This chain's CDR3 is CATSDFGTGINTGELFF. CDR3 DNA: TGTGCCACCAGTGATTTCGGGACAGGGATAAACACCGGGGAGCTGTTTTTT.

This clonotype was seen ten or more times. The chain is built from TRBV20-1 and TRBJ2-3; 14 nucleotides agree with TRBD2. The CDR3 sequence is 16 residues long. The V gene end was trimmed by 6 bases and the J gene end by 3 bases; junction bases not matched to a gene: 8. The germline V gene encodes CDR1 DFQATT and CDR2 SNEGSKA (reference sequence). The CDR3 coding sequence is TGCAGTGCCCCGGGACTAGCGGGGGTTGTGACAGATACGCAGTATTTT. Protein sequence: CSAPGLAGVVTDTQYF.

This chain links TRBV10-3 with TRBJ2-5; 11 bases line up with TRBD2. This CDR3 has 15 residues. J was trimmed by 3 bases and V by 4 bases; bases with no gene match: 4. From germline, CDR1 is ENHRY and CDR2 SYGVKD. The CDR3 region is CAISVLAGVEETQYF. The DNA for the CDR3 is TGTGCCATCAGTGTACTAGCGGGAGTGGAAGAGACCCAGTACTTC.

This clonotype was observed at least ten times. The J gene is TRBJ2-4, the V gene TRBV20-1; possibly TRBD1 for D (5 bases). Germline assignment: CDR1 DFQATT and CDR2 SNEGSKA (reference sequence). The CDR3 consists of 15 residues. V was clipped by 6 bases and J by 2 bases, with 17 bases between them. CDR3 protein: CSAQGTPATKNIQYF. CDR3 sequence (DNA): TGCAGTGCCCAGGGCACGCCCGCAACCAAAAACATTCAGTACTTC.

This clonotype was counted a few times. The chain carries TRBV12-3 or TRBV12-4 and TRBJ2-1; no reliable D call. The CDR3 spans 14 residues. V gave up 4 bases and J gave up 2 bases, with 9 bases separating them. In nucleotides, the CDR3 is TGTGCCAGCAGTTCGGGTGTGCCCTACAATGAGCAGTTCTTC. Protein sequence: CASSSGVPYNEQFF.

This clonotype was seen at least ten times. The chain couples TRBV21-1 to TRBJ1-1. TRBV21-1 is a known pseudogene. The CDR3 spans 11 residues. The CDR3 spells CASRGRTEAFF. CDR3 DNA sequence: TGTGCCAGCAGGGGGAGAACTGAAGCTTTCTTT.